Below, one T cell receptor beta chain is given with its context. The antigen is not known. The data belong to a study of T cell repertoires in cytomegalovirus infection. Across the study: Evidence of both CMV infection and a matching HLA type came from public TCR beta signatures.

One entry per CDR3 protein results from TCRdb running MiXCR on the reads. This sample has around 740,000 distinct CDR3 sequences, with 35% to 40% found just once. Study-level points and caveats: HLA-C-restricted TCR beta clonotypes specific for CMV led the ex vivo response. Carriage of CMV together with the relevant HLA was identifiable through cumulative public TCR beta family frequency.

The CDR3 runs 12 residues. The V and J ends lost 5 bases and 11 bases, in that order; junction bases with no gene match: 1. CDR1 and CDR2 from the germline V gene are SEHNR and FQNEAQ (reference sequence). This chain links TRBV7-9 with TRBJ2-3, with 13 bases fitting TRBD2. This receptor was identified in a human donor in good health (CMV status not recorded). Some clones in this sample may be carry-over from other donors' samples. The sequencing input was PBMCs. The CDR3 nucleotides are TGTGCCAGCAGCGGACTAGCGGGAGTGCAGTATTTT. Protein product: CASSGLAGVQYF.